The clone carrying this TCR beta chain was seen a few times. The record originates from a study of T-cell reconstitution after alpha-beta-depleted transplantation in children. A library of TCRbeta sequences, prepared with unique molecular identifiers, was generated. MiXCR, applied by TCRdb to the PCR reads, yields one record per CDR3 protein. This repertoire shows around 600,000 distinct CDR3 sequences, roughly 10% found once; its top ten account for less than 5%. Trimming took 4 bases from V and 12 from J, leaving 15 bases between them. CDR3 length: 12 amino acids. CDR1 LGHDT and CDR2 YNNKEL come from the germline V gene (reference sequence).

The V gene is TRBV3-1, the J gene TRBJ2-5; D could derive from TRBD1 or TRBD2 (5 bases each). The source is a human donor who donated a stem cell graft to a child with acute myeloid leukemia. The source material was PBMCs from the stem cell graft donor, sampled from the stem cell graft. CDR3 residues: CASSLGDGAEYF. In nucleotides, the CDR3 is TGTGCCAGCAGCCTCGGAGACGGGGCCGAGTACTTC.